This T cell receptor beta chain was identified in a study of cytomegalovirus exposure and HLA in healthy donors. It was the roughly 110-subject validation cohort, separate from the approximately 670-subject first cohort, to which the donors belonged. TCRdb keeps only in-frame clones here, not all; method: immunoSEQ multiplex PCR. The data contain roughly 140,000 clones, approximately 91% of them singletons. The CDR3 covers 14 residues. In germline, CDR1 is GTSNPN, CDR2 SVGIG (reference sequence). V lost 0 bases and J lost 4; bases outside the gene matches: 2. The TCR was taken from a woman aged 18 to 35 in good health and CMV-seropositive. This rearrangement joins TRBV30 to TRBJ2-1, with TRBD2 matching over 8 bases. The specimen was PBMCs. The CDR3 loop reads CAWSVTSAYNEQFF. CDR3 coding DNA: TGTGCCTGGAGTGTGACTAGCGCATACAATGAGCAGTTCTTC.